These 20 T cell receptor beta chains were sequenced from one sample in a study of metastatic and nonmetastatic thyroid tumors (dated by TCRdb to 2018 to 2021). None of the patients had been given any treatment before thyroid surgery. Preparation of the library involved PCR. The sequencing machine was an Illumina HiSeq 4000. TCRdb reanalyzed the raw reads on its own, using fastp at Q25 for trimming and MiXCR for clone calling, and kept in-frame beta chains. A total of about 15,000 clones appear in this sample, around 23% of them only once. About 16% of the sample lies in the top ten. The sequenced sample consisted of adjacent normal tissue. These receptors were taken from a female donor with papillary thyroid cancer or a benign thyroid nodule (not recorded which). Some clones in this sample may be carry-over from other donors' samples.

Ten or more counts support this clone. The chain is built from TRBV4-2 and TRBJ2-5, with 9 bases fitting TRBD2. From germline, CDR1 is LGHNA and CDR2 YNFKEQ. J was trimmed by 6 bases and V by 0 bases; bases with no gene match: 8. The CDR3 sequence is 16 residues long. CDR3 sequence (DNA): TGTGCCAGCAGCCAAGAAATAGCAGCGGGAGGCCAGACCCAGTACTTC. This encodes CASSQEIAAGGQTQYF.

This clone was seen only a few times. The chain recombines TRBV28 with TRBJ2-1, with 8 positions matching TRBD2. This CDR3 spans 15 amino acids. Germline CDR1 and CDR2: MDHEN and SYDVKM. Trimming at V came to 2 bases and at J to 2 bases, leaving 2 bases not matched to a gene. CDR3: CASSLVAGTYNEQFF. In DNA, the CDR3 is TGTGCCAGCAGTTTAGTAGCGGGAACCTACAATGAGCAGTTCTTC.

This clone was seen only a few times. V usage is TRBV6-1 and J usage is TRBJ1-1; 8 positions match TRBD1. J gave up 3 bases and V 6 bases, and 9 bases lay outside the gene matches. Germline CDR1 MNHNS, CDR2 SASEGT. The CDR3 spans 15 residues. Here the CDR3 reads CASRDPRGRDTEAFF. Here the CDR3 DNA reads TGTGCCAGCAGGGACCCCAGGGGGCGAGACACTGAAGCTTTCTTT.

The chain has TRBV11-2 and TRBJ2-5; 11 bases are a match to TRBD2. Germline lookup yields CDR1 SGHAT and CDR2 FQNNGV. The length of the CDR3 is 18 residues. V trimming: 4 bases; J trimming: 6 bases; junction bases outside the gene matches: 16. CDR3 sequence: CASSYRTGMVAGGKTQYF. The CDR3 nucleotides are TGTGCCAGCAGCTACCGGACAGGGATGGTAGCGGGAGGGAAGACCCAGTACTTC. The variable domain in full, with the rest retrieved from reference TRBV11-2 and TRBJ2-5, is EAGVAQSPRYKIIEKRQSVAFWCNPISGHATLYWYQQILGQGPKLLIQFQNNGVVDDSQLPKDRFSAERLKGVDSTLKIQPAKLEDSAVYLCASSYRTGMVAGGKTQYFGPGTRLLVL.

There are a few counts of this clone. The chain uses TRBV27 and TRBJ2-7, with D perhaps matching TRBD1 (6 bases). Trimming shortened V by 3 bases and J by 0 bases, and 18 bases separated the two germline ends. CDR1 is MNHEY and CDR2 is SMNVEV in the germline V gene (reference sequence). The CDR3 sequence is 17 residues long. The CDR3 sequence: CASSFSATGLSSYEQYF. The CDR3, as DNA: TGTGCCAGCAGTTTTTCGGCGACAGGTCTGAGCTCCTACGAGCAGTACTTC.

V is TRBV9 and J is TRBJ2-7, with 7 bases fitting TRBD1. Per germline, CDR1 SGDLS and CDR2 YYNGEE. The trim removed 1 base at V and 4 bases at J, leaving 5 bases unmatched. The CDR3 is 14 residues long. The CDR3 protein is CASSVSRQGYEQYF. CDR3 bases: TGTGCCAGCAGCGTATCTAGACAGGGATACGAGCAGTACTTC.

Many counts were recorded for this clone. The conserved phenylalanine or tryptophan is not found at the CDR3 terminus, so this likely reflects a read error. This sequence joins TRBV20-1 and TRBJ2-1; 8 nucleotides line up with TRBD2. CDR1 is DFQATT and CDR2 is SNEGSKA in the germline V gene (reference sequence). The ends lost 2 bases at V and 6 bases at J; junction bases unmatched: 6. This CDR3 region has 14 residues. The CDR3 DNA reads TGCAGTGCTAGACCCGGGAGGGCCATCAATGAGCAGTTCGTC. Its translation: CSARPGRAINEQFV.

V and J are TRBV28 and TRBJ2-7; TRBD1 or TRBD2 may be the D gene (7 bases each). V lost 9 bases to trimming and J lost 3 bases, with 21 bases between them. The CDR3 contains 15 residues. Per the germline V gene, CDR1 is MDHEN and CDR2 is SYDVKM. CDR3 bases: TGTGCCAGGGACATCGGGGGGACAGTAAACTACGAGCAGTACTTC. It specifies CARDIGGTVNYEQYF.

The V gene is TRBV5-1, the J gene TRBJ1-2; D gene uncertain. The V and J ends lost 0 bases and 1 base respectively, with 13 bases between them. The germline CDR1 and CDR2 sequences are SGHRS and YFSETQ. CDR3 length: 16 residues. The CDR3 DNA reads TGCGCCAGCAGCTTGGGGTCAGGAGATTATAACTATGGCTACACCTTC. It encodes CASSLGSGDYNYGYTF.

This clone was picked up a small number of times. CDR3 protein: CASSIGSRSIGQFF. The DNA of the CDR3 is TGTGCCAGTAGTATAGGAAGCAGATCGATTGGGCAGTTCTTC. This chain uses TRBV19 with TRBJ2-1; D is undetermined. Trimming left V 1 base short and J 12 bases short, with 16 bases between. The CDR3 extends over 14 amino acids. Germline V CDR1 and CDR2: LNHDA, SQIVND (reference sequence).

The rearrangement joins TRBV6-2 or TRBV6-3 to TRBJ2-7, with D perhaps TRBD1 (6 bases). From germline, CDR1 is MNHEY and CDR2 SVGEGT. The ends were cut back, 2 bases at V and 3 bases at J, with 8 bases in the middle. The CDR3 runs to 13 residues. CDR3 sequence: CASSYKGGYEQYF. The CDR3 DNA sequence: TGTGCCAGCAGTTACAAAGGGGGCTACGAGCAGTACTTC.

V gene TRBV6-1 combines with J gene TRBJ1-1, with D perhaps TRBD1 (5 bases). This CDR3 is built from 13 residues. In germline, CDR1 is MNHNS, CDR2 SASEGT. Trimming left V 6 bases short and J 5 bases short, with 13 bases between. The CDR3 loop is CASSLRVQTEAFF. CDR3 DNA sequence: TGTGCCAGCAGCCTCAGGGTACAGACTGAAGCTTTCTTT.

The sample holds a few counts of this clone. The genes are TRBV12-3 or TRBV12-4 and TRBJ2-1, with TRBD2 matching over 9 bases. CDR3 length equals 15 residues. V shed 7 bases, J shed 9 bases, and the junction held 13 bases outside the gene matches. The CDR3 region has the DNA TGTGCCAGCAACCATGGGCTAGCGGGAAACAGTGAGCAGTTCTTC. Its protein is CASNHGLAGNSEQFF.

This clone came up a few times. CDR3 in DNA: TGTGCCAGCAGTGAATCGGGCGGGGGTTCGCACAATGAGCAGTTCTTC. As protein: CASSESGGGSHNEQFF. The chain couples TRBV25-1 to TRBJ2-1; TRBD2 matches at 7 bases. CDR1 and CDR2 from the germline V gene are MGHDK and SYGVNS. V was clipped by 1 base and J by 5 bases; unmatched bases: 8. CDR3 length: 16 amino acids. The full variable domain, with the rest looked up from reference TRBV25-1 and TRBJ2-1, is EADIYQTPRYLVIGTGKKITLECSQTMGHDKMYWYQQDPGMELHLIHYSYGVNSTEKGDLSSESTVSRIRTEHFPLTLESARPSHTSQYLCASSESGGGSHNEQFFGPGTRLTVL.

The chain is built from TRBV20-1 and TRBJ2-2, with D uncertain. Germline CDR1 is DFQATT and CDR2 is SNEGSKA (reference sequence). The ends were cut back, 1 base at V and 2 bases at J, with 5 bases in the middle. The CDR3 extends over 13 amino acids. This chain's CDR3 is CSARGPNTGELFF. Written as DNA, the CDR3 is TGCAGTGCTAGAGGTCCCAACACCGGGGAGCTGTTTTTT.

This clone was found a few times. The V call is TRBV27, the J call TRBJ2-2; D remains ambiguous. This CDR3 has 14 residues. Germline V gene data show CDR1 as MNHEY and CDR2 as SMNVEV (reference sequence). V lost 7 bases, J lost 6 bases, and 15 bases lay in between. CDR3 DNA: TGTGCCAGCACCAGGCGGTTTCGGGCCGGGGAGCTGTTTTTT. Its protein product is CASTRRFRAGELFF.

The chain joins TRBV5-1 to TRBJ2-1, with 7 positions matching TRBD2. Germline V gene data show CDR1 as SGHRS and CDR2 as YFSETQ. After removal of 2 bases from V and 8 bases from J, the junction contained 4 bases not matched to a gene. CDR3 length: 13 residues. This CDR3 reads CASSFAGVDEQFF. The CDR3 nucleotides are TGCGCCAGCAGCTTTGCGGGAGTGGATGAGCAGTTCTTC.

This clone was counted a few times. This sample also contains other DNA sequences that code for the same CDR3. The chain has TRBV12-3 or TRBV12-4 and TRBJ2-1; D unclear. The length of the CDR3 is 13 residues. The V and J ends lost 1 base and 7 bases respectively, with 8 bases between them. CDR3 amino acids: CASSLGLRNEQFF. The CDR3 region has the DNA TGTGCCAGCAGTTTAGGTCTAAGGAATGAGCAGTTCTTC.

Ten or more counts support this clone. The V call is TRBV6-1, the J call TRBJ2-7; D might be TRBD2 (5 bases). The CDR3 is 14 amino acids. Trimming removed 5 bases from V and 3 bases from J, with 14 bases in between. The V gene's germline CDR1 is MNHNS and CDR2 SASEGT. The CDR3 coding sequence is TGTGCCAGCAGTCCCTGGACGGGGAGCTACGAGCAGTACTTC. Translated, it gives CASSPWTGSYEQYF.

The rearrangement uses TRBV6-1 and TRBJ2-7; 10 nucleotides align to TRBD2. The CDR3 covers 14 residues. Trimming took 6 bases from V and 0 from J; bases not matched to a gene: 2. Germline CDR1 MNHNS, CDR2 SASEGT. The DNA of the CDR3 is TGTGCCAGCAGCTCTAGCGGGAGCTCCTACGAGCAGTACTTC. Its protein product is CASSSSGSSYEQYF.